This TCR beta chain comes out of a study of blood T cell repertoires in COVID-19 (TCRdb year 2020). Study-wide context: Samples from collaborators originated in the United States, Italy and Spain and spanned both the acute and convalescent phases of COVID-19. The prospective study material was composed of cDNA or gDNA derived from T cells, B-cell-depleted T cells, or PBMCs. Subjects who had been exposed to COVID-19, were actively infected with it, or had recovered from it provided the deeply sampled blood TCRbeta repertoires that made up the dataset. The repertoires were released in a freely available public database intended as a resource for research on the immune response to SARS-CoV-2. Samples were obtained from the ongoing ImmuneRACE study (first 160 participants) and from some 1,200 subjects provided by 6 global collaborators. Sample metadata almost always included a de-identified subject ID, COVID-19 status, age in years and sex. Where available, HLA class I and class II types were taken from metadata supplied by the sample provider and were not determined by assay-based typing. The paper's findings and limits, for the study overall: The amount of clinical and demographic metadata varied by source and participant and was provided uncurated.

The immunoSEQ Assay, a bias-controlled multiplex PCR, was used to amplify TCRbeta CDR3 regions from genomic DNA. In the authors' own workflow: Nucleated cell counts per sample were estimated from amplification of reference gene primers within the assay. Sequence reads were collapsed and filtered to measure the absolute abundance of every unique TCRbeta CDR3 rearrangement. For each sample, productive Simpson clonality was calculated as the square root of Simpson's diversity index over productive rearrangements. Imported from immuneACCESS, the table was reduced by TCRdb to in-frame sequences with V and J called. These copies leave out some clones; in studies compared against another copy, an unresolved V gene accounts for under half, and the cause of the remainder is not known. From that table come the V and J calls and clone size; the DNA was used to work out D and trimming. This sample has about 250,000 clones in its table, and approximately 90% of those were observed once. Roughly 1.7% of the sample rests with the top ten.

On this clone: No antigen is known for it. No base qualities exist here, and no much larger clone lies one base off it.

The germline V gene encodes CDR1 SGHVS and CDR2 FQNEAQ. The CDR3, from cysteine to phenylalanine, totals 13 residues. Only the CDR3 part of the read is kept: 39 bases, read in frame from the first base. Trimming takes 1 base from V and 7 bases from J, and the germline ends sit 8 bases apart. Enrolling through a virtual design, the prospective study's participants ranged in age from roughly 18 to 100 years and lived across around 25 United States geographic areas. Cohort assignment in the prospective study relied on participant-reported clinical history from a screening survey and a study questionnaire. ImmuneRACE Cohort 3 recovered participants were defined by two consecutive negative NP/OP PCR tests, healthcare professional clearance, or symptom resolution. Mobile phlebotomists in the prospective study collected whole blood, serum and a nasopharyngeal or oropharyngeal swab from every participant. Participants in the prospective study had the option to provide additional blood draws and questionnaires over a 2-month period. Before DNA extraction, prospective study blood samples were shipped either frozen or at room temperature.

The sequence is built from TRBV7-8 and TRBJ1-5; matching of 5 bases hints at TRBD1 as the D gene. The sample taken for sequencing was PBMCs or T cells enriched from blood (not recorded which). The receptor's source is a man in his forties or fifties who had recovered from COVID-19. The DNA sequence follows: TGTGCCAGCAGCTTAGTCAGGGCCCAGCCCCAGCATTTT. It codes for CASSLVRAQPQHF.